This T cell receptor (beta chain) was documented in a study of control samples from healthy donors and cancer patients. Repertoires were generated with immunoSEQ multiplex PCR, while TCRdb's copy carries only in-frame clones and drops some. The top ten hold approximately 8% of the sample, which has about 88,000 clones, approximately 95% seen once. Germline values: CDR1 LGHNA, CDR2 YNFKEQ. This CDR3 contains 17 residues. V lost 6 bases, J lost 0 bases, and 8 bases stayed unmatched. This receptor was identified in a man aged 18 to 30 in good health. Sequencing was performed on blood. The V and J genes are TRBV4-2 and TRBJ1-3, with 10 nucleotides matching TRBD1. This chain's CDR3 is CASSPGTGAPSGNTIYF. The CDR3 DNA is TGTGCCAGCAGTCCCGGGACAGGGGCACCCTCTGGAAACACCATATATTTT.